This passage covers 9 T cell receptor beta chains from one sample sequenced in a study of blood T cell repertoires in COVID-19. Clones were read by immunoSEQ multiplex PCR, and TCRdb kept only the in-frame ones, dropping some. The table records 490,000 or so clones, less than 90% of them present only once. Sequenced input: PBMCs or T cells enriched from blood (not recorded which). The receptors come from a woman aged 55-69 years who had recovered from COVID-19.

V and J are TRBV7-2 and TRBJ2-3, with a tentative D call TRBD1 (5 bases). This CDR3 contains 13 residues. CDR1 SGHTA and CDR2 FQGNSA come from the germline V gene. The V gene lost 6 bases and the J gene lost 0 bases, with 7 bases spanning the gap. CDR3 coding DNA: TGTGCCAGCAGGGCAGGGAGCACAGATACGCAGTATTTT. Protein product: CASRAGSTDTQYF.

The chain uses TRBV5-1 and TRBJ1-5; tentatively, D is TRBD1 (6 bases). CDR3 length: 14 residues. V lost 5 bases, J lost 3 bases, and 12 bases lay in between. Germline CDR1 is SGHRS and CDR2 is YFSETQ. In nucleotides, the CDR3 is TGCGCCAGCAGTTCAGGGGATGTCAATCAGCCCCAGCATTTT. It specifies CASSSGDVNQPQHF.

The chain employs TRBV6-1 and TRBJ2-7, with 7 bases lining up with TRBD1. The CDR3 covers 14 residues. Germline V CDR1 and CDR2: MNHNS, SASEGT. V was clipped by 2 bases and J by 2 bases; unmatched bases: 3. The CDR3 here is CASSERTGPYEQYF. The CDR3 DNA reads as TGTGCCAGCAGTGAAAGGACAGGTCCCTACGAGCAGTACTTC.

This sequence joins TRBV19 and TRBJ2-3, with TRBD1 as a possible D gene (5 bases). CDR1 and CDR2 (germline): LNHDA, SQIVND (reference sequence). V lost 3 bases to trimming and J lost 4 bases, with 17 bases between them. The CDR3 is 16 residues long. This CDR3 reads CASSMGTRVSADTQYF. The CDR3 DNA reads TGTGCCAGTAGTATGGGAACCAGGGTGAGTGCAGATACGCAGTATTTT.

Note on this clone: Mismatch with germline at one junction end may stem from a read error. The chain links TRBV19 to TRBJ2-2; D is possibly TRBD1 (6 bases). Germline CDR1 reads LNHDA; CDR2 reads SQIVND (reference sequence). The CDR3 is made up of 15 amino acids. The CDR3 DNA follows: TGTGCCAGTAGTATCGCAGGGGCGAAAACCGGGGAGCTGTTTTTT. Translating gives CASSIAGAKTGELFF. Full variable domain (missing parts from reference TRBV19 and TRBJ2-2): DGGITQSPKYLFRKEGQNVTLSCEQNLNHDAMYWYRQDPGQGLRLIYYSQIVNDFQKGDIAEGYSVSREKKESFPLTVTSAQKNPTAFYLCASSIAGAKTGELFFGEGSRLTVL.

The chain links TRBV25-1 to TRBJ1-1; TRBD1 matches at 7 bases. The length of the CDR3 is 15 residues. V trimming: 3 bases; J trimming: 1 base; junction bases outside the gene matches: 5. The germline gives CDR1 MGHDK, CDR2 SYGVNS. The CDR3 loop reads CASSEDRSSNTEAFF. CDR3 DNA sequence: TGTGCCAGCAGTGAGGACAGGTCCTCGAACACTGAAGCTTTCTTT.

J is TRBJ2-7 and V is TRBV5-1; TRBD2 agrees at 11 bases. The J segment lost 6 bases and the V segment lost 4 bases, leaving 3 bases of the junction unmatched. The germline V gene encodes CDR1 SGHRS and CDR2 YFSETQ. The CDR3 is made up of 13 amino acids. The CDR3 DNA sequence: TGCGCCAGCAGCCCCGGGACTAGCGGCGAGCAGTACGTC. Its translation: CASSPGTSGEQYV.

The chain joins TRBV7-9 to TRBJ1-2, with 9 bases aligning to TRBD1. Trimming at V came to 4 bases and at J to 2 bases, leaving 8 bases not matched to a gene. CDR1 and CDR2 (germline): SEHNR, FQNEAQ (reference sequence). The CDR3 consists of 16 residues. The DNA for the CDR3 is TGTGCCAGCAGCTCCCAGGACAGGGGAGGGAACTATGGCTACACCTTC. Translating gives CASSSQDRGGNYGYTF.

The chain joins TRBV2 to TRBJ1-2; tentatively, D is TRBD1 (5 bases). The germline V and J ends were trimmed by 3 bases and 5 bases, with 7 bases remaining between them. From germline, CDR1 is SNHLY and CDR2 FYNNEI. This CDR3 has 12 residues. The CDR3 DNA sequence: TGTGCCAGCAGTGAGGCAGGGTATGGCTACACCTTC. Its protein product is CASSEAGYGYTF.